This T cell receptor (beta chain) is drawn from a study of T cell repertoires in cytomegalovirus infection. Whole-study context: Public TCR beta signatures indicated both CMV infection and matching HLA type.

Notes on the study in general: The ex vivo response was dominated by HLA-C-restricted CMV-specific TCR beta clonotypes.

Using its own MiXCR run on the reads, TCRdb lists one record per CDR3 protein. Of roughly 120,000 distinct CDR3 sequences listed, around a tenth are singletons. Concerning this clonotype itself: Its antigen is unidentified.

The V end was cut by 3 bases, the J end by 1 base, with 15 bases between. CDR1 and CDR2 (germline): LGHNA, YNFKEQ. The CDR3 spans 16 residues. Sequenced: PBMCs, sequenced either directly or after in vitro stimulation (not recorded which). The J gene is TRBJ1-2, the V gene TRBV4-2; no clear D gene. The clonotype originates from a human donor in good health (CMV status not recorded). Some clones in this sample may be carry-over from other donors' samples. The CDR3 DNA is TGTGCCAGCAGCCAGGACCATAACAGCTTTAACTATGGCTACACCTTC. It is translated as CASSQDHNSFNYGYTF.